This T cell receptor beta chain originates from a study of PD-1 and CTLA-4 blockade in melanoma. CDR1 is MNHEY and CDR2 is SVGEGT in the germline V gene. V lost 2 bases and J lost 5, with 9 bases in between. The length of the CDR3 is 13 residues. The assay was immunoSEQ multiplex PCR, and TCRdb's table has in-frame clones only and misses some. The table lists roughly 21,000 clones, about 91% of them singletons. The material was CD8+ T cells from peripheral blood, obtained before anti-PD-1 treatment. The receptor was isolated from a human donor with melanoma. The chain recombines TRBV6-2 or TRBV6-3 with TRBJ1-1; D gene unclear. CDR3 region: CASSYLPGTEAFF. The CDR3 region has the DNA TGTGCCAGCAGTTACCTGCCGGGGACTGAAGCTTTCTTT.